Described below is a single T cell receptor (beta chain) sequence and its context. Each CDR3 protein is one row after TCRdb ran MiXCR on the 5' RACE reads. Of approximately 160,000 distinct CDR3 sequences in the sample, approximately 10% were seen once. This sample was taken from a study of T cells after yellow fever vaccination. Trimming pared 8 bases from V and 4 bases from J, leaving 14 bases between. The length of the CDR3 is 13 residues. CDR1 and CDR2 from the germline V gene are SGHAT and FQDESV (reference sequence). The receptor was isolated from a man younger than 35 who received the YFV17D yellow fever vaccine. V gene TRBV11-1 combines with J gene TRBJ1-1; D possibly corresponds to TRBD1 (5 bases). This material consisted of CD8+ T cells sorted from PBMCs, taken 45 days after the yellow fever booster vaccination. CDR3 protein: CASAPFGGTEAFF. For the CDR3, the DNA is TGTGCCAGCGCCCCCTTTGGGGGCACTGAAGCTTTCTTT.